The 28 T cell receptor beta chains below come from one sample, sequenced in a study of cytomegalovirus exposure and HLA in healthy donors. Some clones are missing from TCRdb's copy, which holds only in-frame ones; the method was immunoSEQ multiplex PCR. This sample carries about 150,000 clones, 85% to 90% of them seen once, and the ten largest clones take 2.5% to 4%. Sample: PBMCs. Receptors originate from a woman aged 18 to 35 in good health and CMV-seropositive.

V is TRBV5-1 and J is TRBJ2-5; TRBD2 aligns across 7 bases. Trimming cost V 4 bases and J 4 bases; bases outside gene matches: 13. The CDR3 is made up of 16 amino acids. Germline values: CDR1 SGHRS, CDR2 YFSETQ. The DNA for the CDR3 is TGCGCCAGCAGCCTTGGCGAAGCTAGCGGACGAGAGACCCAGTACTTC. Translating gives CASSLGEASGRETQYF.

This clone was observed a single time. This rearrangement joins TRBV5-5 to TRBJ1-2; 7 nucleotides align to TRBD1. The CDR3 length is 15 residues. Germline V gene lookup returns CDR1 SGHKS and CDR2 YYEKEE (reference sequence). The ends lost 2 bases at V and 4 bases at J; junction bases unmatched: 8. For the CDR3, the DNA is TGTGCCAGCAGCTTAGGGGACAGACGAACCTATGGCTACACCTTC. Amino acids: CASSLGDRRTYGYTF.

The chain is built from TRBV6-5 and TRBJ1-2, with 10 bases identical to TRBD1. V lost 4 bases, J lost 6 bases, and 2 bases stayed unmatched. CDR1 is MNHEY and CDR2 is SVGAGI in the germline V gene. The CDR3 is made up of 13 amino acids. CDR3 in DNA: TGTGCCAGCAGTTCGACAGGGGGCGATGGCTACACCTTC. Protein sequence: CASSSTGGDGYTF.

The CDR3: CASSGKTGGPETQYF. Written as DNA, the CDR3 is TGTGCCAGCAGCGGAAAGACAGGGGGCCCAGAGACCCAGTACTTC. The gene calls are TRBV5-6 and TRBJ2-5; 10 positions match TRBD1. The CDR3 is made up of 15 amino acids. With V trimmed by 4 bases and J by 4 bases, 7 bases remained unmatched. Germline lookup yields CDR1 SGHDT and CDR2 YYEEEE.

The V and J genes are TRBV5-1 and TRBJ2-6, with 7 bases that match TRBD1. The length of the CDR3 is 18 residues. Losses at the gene ends were 4 bases for V and 0 bases for J; bases not matched to a gene: 10. Germline assignment: CDR1 SGHRS and CDR2 YFSETQ. The DNA of the CDR3 is TGCGCCAGCAGCCCCTGGACAGGTACAAGCTCTGGGGCCAACGTCCTGACTTTC. This sequence encodes CASSPWTGTSSGANVLTF.

The rearrangement links TRBV7-9 to TRBJ2-7; 7 bases map to TRBD1. This CDR3 is 14 amino acids long. The germline V gene encodes CDR1 SEHNR and CDR2 FQNEAQ (reference sequence). J was trimmed by 4 bases and V by 5 bases; bases with no gene match: 8. CDR3 loop: CASSLSQGWYEQYF. The DNA for the CDR3 is TGTGCCAGCAGCCTTTCACAGGGGTGGTACGAGCAGTACTTC.

The chain recombines TRBV11-2 with TRBJ2-7; tentative D call: TRBD1 (5 bases). The CDR3 has 15 residues. Germline V gives CDR1 SGHAT, CDR2 FQNNGV. Trimming removed 5 bases at V and 0 bases at J, with 14 bases between. The CDR3 protein is CASSIDSVDSYEQYF. The DNA for the CDR3 is TGTGCCAGCAGCATCGACAGTGTTGACTCCTACGAGCAGTACTTC.

V is TRBV30 and J is TRBJ2-1; 11 bases map to TRBD2. CDR3 length: 16 amino acids. Germline values: CDR1 GTSNPN, CDR2 SVGIG (reference sequence). The V segment lost 3 bases and the J segment 0 bases; nucleotides outside the gene matches: 4. As DNA, the CDR3 is TGTGCCTGGAGGGCTAGCGGGGGGAGCTCCTACAATGAGCAGTTCTTC. This gives the protein CAWRASGGSSYNEQFF.

This clone was picked up one time. The V and J genes are TRBV11-2 and TRBJ2-1; TRBD1 matches at 7 bases. V was clipped by 5 bases and J by 5 bases; unmatched bases: 9. This CDR3 contains 15 residues. Germline CDR1 reads SGHAT; CDR2 reads FQNNGV. CDR3 region: CASSAGDRPNNEQFF. CDR3 nucleotides: TGTGCCAGCAGCGCCGGGGACAGACCGAACAATGAGCAGTTCTTC.

The CDR3 region has the DNA TGCGCCAGCAGCTCTCGAGCGGGATCCTACAATGAGCAGTTCTTC. It encodes CASSSRAGSYNEQFF. The chain carries TRBV5-1 and TRBJ2-1; TRBD2 agrees at 7 bases. The CDR3 extends over 15 amino acids. CDR1 is SGHRS and CDR2 is YFSETQ in the germline V gene. V lost 3 bases to trimming and J lost 1 base; unmatched junction nucleotides: 4.

The CDR3 nucleotides read TGCGCCAGCAGCTTGGAGGGACAGGGCTACGAGCAGTACTTC. It yields the protein CASSLEGQGYEQYF. V is TRBV5-1 and J is TRBJ2-7; TRBD1 matches 9 bases. CDR1 and CDR2 (germline): SGHRS, YFSETQ. The CDR3 spans 14 residues. V was pared by 0 bases and J by 3 bases, with 1 base of the junction left unmatched.

This clone has only one observation. This chain links TRBV6-1 with TRBJ2-3; 7 bases agree with TRBD1. Germline V gene sequence: CDR1 MNHNS, CDR2 SASEGT. The CDR3 runs 14 residues. Losses at the gene ends were 8 bases for V and 2 bases for J; bases not matched to a gene: 7. CDR3 amino acids: CASHRDSITDTQYF. The CDR3 bases are TGTGCCAGCCACCGGGACAGTATCACAGATACGCAGTATTTT.

The chain carries TRBV6-1 and TRBJ2-1; 8 nucleotides match TRBD1. CDR1 is MNHNS and CDR2 is SASEGT in the germline V gene. V shed 6 bases, J shed 4 bases, and the junction held 5 bases outside the gene matches. The CDR3 consists of 14 residues. CDR3 sequence reads: CASRPGQVYNEQFF. The CDR3 nucleotides are TGTGCCAGCAGACCGGGACAGGTTTACAATGAGCAGTTCTTC.

The V call is TRBV28, the J call TRBJ2-7, with 10 bases that match TRBD1. From germline, CDR1 is MDHEN and CDR2 SYDVKM. J was trimmed by 3 bases and V by 5 bases; bases with no gene match: 7. The CDR3 is made up of 15 amino acids. The CDR3 sequence is CASSPIDRGRYEQYF. DNA for the CDR3: TGTGCCAGCAGTCCTATTGACAGGGGGCGCTACGAGCAGTACTTC.

The chain uses TRBV5-1 and TRBJ2-1; 9 positions agree with TRBD1. Trimming cost V 2 bases and J 4 bases; bases outside gene matches: 4. The CDR3 contains 15 residues. CDR1 is SGHRS, CDR2 YFSETQ, per germline. The CDR3 sequence is CASSFAGQGYNEQFF. In nucleotides, the CDR3 is TGCGCCAGCAGCTTCGCGGGACAGGGTTACAATGAGCAGTTCTTC.

The chain carries TRBV11-3 and TRBJ2-7; D uncertain. The CDR3 consists of 14 residues. V was shortened by 5 bases and J by 2 bases, with 13 bases between the two germline ends. CDR1 SGHNT and CDR2 YENEEA come from the germline V gene. The CDR3 region has the DNA TGTGCCAGCAGCCCAGAGGATCGGGCCTACGAGCAGTACTTC. Translating gives CASSPEDRAYEQYF.

The V gene is TRBV29-1, the J gene TRBJ2-2; D may be TRBD1 (6 bases). This CDR3 is 14 amino acids long. Germline CDR1 SQVTM, CDR2 ANQGSEA. Between the trimmed V and J ends, which lost 7 bases and 7 bases, there was a span of 19 bases. CDR3 nucleotide sequence: TGCAGCGCTACTAGGGGCCAGGGGAACGGGGAGCTGTTTTTT. Residues: CSATRGQGNGELFF.

The chain links TRBV11-2 to TRBJ1-3; 7 nucleotides line up with TRBD1. The germline V gene has CDR1 SGHAT and CDR2 FQNNGV. V lost 8 bases and J lost 0; bases outside the gene matches: 7. This CDR3 comprises 15 residues. The CDR3 protein is CASDRQGGSGNTIYF. The CDR3 nucleotides read TGTGCCAGCGACCGACAGGGAGGCTCTGGAAACACCATATATTTT.

This clone was seen a few times. The CDR3 does not end in the conserved phenylalanine or tryptophan, so this is likely a read error. The DNA is omitted, as the CDR3 cannot be located on it reliably, and the CDR3 follows TCRdb's listing. The chain combines TRBV28 with TRBJ1-1; the table's D call, TRBD1, has no DNA check behind it. The CDR3 length equals 11 residues, ends included. CDR1 and CDR2 from the germline V gene are MDHEN and SYDVKM. CDR3 region: CASSKGQGPVI.

The rearrangement uses TRBV9 and TRBJ2-3; weak D call: TRBD2 (5 bases). CDR3 length: 16 residues. V lost 4 bases, J lost 2 bases, and 17 bases lay in between. The V gene's germline CDR1 is SGDLS and CDR2 YYNGEE. The CDR3 region is CASSPNFGIDTDTQYF. The CDR3 DNA follows: TGTGCCAGCAGCCCAAACTTCGGGATCGACACAGATACGCAGTATTTT. The full variable domain, rest sourced from reference TRBV9 and TRBJ2-3, is DSGVTQTPKHLITATGQRVTLRCSPRSGDLSVYWYQQSLDQGLQFLIQYYNGEERAKGNILERFSAQQFPDLHSELNLSSLELGDSALYFCASSPNFGIDTDTQYFGPGTRLTVL.

The count of this clone is one. Within the sample, other DNA sequences also encode this same CDR3. V usage is TRBV15 and J usage is TRBJ1-1; D uncertain. Germline CDR1 is LNHNV and CDR2 is YYDKDF (reference sequence). Between the trimmed V and J ends, which lost 0 bases and 1 base, there was a span of 9 bases. The CDR3 has 15 residues. The CDR3, as DNA: TGTGCCACCAGCAGAGATAGAGCAGGGAACACTGAAGCTTTCTTT. It translates to CATSRDRAGNTEAFF.

The chain has TRBV10-3 and TRBJ2-1; 10 bases map to TRBD2. This CDR3 is built from 15 residues. CDR1 ENHRY and CDR2 SYGVKD come from the germline V gene. Trimming cost V 4 bases and J 9 bases; bases outside gene matches: 9. The CDR3 coding sequence is TGTGCCATCAGTGGGGGGGCTAGCGGGAGCGGTGAGCAGTTCTTC. It is translated as CAISGGASGSGEQFF.

The CDR3 DNA reads as TGTGCCAGCAGTGAAGGGACAGGGTCTACAGATACGCAGTATTTT. It is translated as CASSEGTGSTDTQYF. V is TRBV25-1 and J is TRBJ2-3; 9 bases are a match to TRBD1. CDR1 and CDR2 from the germline V gene are MGHDK and SYGVNS. V lost 2 bases, J lost 3 bases, and 3 bases stayed unmatched. The length of the CDR3 is 15 residues.

This clone was detected once. This chain connects TRBV7-9 to TRBJ2-4, with 9 bases fitting TRBD1. CDR1 is SEHNR, CDR2 FQNEAQ, per germline (reference sequence). J gave up 3 bases and V 2 bases, and 5 bases lay outside the gene matches. This CDR3 has 16 amino acids. In DNA, the CDR3 is TGTGCCAGCAGCTTACGGGACAGGGCCTACAAAAACATTCAGTACTTC. Translation: CASSLRDRAYKNIQYF.

Regarding this clone: Other DNA sequences from this sample encode an identical CDR3 as well. The chain recombines TRBV7-9 with TRBJ1-5; D gene ambiguous. The V end was cut by 2 bases, the J end by 2 bases, with 4 bases between. CDR1 and CDR2 (germline): SEHNR, FQNEAQ (reference sequence). The CDR3 has 13 residues. The CDR3 DNA follows: TGTGCCAGCAGCTTAAGCGGCAATCAGCCCCAGCATTTT. Protein: CASSLSGNQPQHF.

The chain has TRBV4-1 and TRBJ2-1, with 12 bases aligning to TRBD2. This CDR3 comprises 17 residues. V dropped 3 bases and J dropped 6; count of bases not matched to a gene: 9. Germline V gene lookup returns CDR1 MGHRA and CDR2 YSYEKL. The CDR3 spells CASSHQAASGRANEQFF. CDR3 nucleotides: TGCGCCAGCAGCCACCAGGCAGCTAGCGGGAGGGCCAATGAGCAGTTCTTC.

The table lists this clone with a few counts. The chain links TRBV6-5 to TRBJ1-5; D is unclear. V lost 0 bases to trimming and J lost 6 bases, with 9 bases between them. This CDR3 is 14 amino acids long. Germline assignment: CDR1 MNHEY and CDR2 SVGAGI. The CDR3 protein is CASSYSGVGQPQHF. CDR3 bases: TGTGCCAGCAGTTACTCCGGGGTTGGTCAGCCCCAGCATTTT.

The chain uses TRBV12-5 and TRBJ1-1; D might be TRBD1 (5 bases). Germline CDR1 reads LGHNT; CDR2 reads FRNRAP. V was trimmed by 2 bases and J by 7 bases, leaving 11 bases between them. The CDR3 has 13 residues. The CDR3 loop is CASGLLQGLEAFF. The CDR3 DNA sequence: TGTGCTAGTGGTTTGCTTCAGGGACTTGAAGCTTTCTTT.